This T cell receptor (beta chain) was found in a study of blood T cell repertoires in COVID-19. Turning to the study itself: COVID-19 samples collected from the United States, Italy and Spain covered acute and convalescent phases.

Per the germline V gene, CDR1 is SQVTM and CDR2 is ANQGSEA. This CDR3 spans 12 amino acids. V was pared by 5 bases and J by 9 bases, with 9 bases of the junction left unmatched. Sequencing was performed with immunoSEQ multiplex PCR; in TCRdb, only in-frame clones are kept and a portion is missing. The sample lists approximately 60,000 clones, around 85% occurring once. The chain links TRBV29-1 to TRBJ1-2; 7 bases are shared with TRBD1. This TCR derives from a woman of 80 years or more with active or convalescent COVID-19. Material for sequencing was peripheral blood. The CDR3 nucleotides are TGCAGCGTTATGGACAGGCCGAATCGCTACACCTTC. Protein product: CSVMDRPNRYTF. The whole variable domain, remainder taken from reference TRBV29-1 and TRBJ1-2, is SAVISQKPSRDICQRGTSLTIQCQVDSQVTMMFWYRQQPGQSLTLIATANQGSEATYESGFVIDKFPISRPNLTFSTLTVSNMSPEDSSIYLCSVMDRPNRYTFGSGTRLTVV.